These 32 T cell receptor beta chains originate from one sample sequenced in a study of OX40 agonist ivuxolimab in advanced cancers. Assay used: immunoSEQ multiplex PCR; TCRdb lists only in-frame clones, some missing. Among 35,000 to 40,000 clones listed, about 90% were seen once. The sequences come from CD4+ or CD8+ T cells sorted from blood, collected in a trial of the OX40 agonist ivuxolimab. These TCRs come from an adult with an advanced solid tumor such as melanoma, head and neck, liver or kidney cancer.

This clone was found once. The genes are TRBV10-3 and TRBJ1-4; tentatively, D is TRBD1 (6 bases). With 4 bases removed from V and 10 bases from J, the gap between germline ends came to 10 bases. This CDR3 is built from 12 residues. Germline values: CDR1 ENHRY, CDR2 SYGVKD. The CDR3 nucleotides are TGTGCCATCAGTGGGGGGGCTGCAAAACTGTTTTTT. It specifies CAISGGAAKLFF.

The chain couples TRBV2 to TRBJ1-5, with D possibly being TRBD1 (5 bases). Trimming stripped 8 bases from V and 4 bases from J, with 15 bases between. This CDR3 comprises 14 residues. Germline V CDR1 and CDR2: SNHLY, FYNNEI. The CDR3: CASSRGTPNQPQHF. CDR3 coding DNA: TGTGCCAGCTCCCGCGGGACCCCAAATCAGCCCCAGCATTTT.

This clone has just one count. This chain links TRBV5-1 with TRBJ2-4; TRBD2 aligns across 10 bases. Germline CDR1 reads SGHRS; CDR2 reads YFSETQ. The CDR3 consists of 15 residues. Trimming took 5 bases from V and 6 from J; bases not matched to a gene: 8. CDR3 protein: CASRRSSGGLNIQYF. The CDR3 DNA reads TGCGCCAGCAGGAGGTCTAGCGGGGGCCTAAACATTCAGTACTTC.

J is TRBJ1-1 and V is TRBV9; D gene uncertain. V gave up 3 bases and J gave up 1 base, with 7 bases separating them. CDR3 size: 13 residues. Germline V gene lookup returns CDR1 SGDLS and CDR2 YYNGEE. The CDR3 region is CASSAEGNTEAFF. CDR3 bases: TGTGCCAGCAGCGCCGAGGGGAACACTGAAGCTTTCTTT.

The V call is TRBV7-8, the J call TRBJ2-1; 9 bases agree with TRBD2. V shed 1 base and J 2 bases; nucleotides not matched to a gene: 3. In germline, CDR1 is SGHVS, CDR2 FQNEAQ. This CDR3 is 16 amino acids long. DNA for the CDR3: TGTGCCAGCAGCTTAGTGGCTAGCGGGACCTACAATGAGCAGTTCTTC. Translated: CASSLVASGTYNEQFF.

In DNA form, the CDR3 reads TGTGCCGGGGCCGAGCTAGAAGGGCAGGGGAACTATGGCTACACCTTC. Its translation: CAGAELEGQGNYGYTF. The rearrangement uses TRBV30 and TRBJ1-2; a weak D match, TRBD1 (6 bases). This CDR3 has 16 amino acids. In germline, CDR1 is GTSNPN, CDR2 SVGIG (reference sequence). V lost 8 bases and J 2 bases, leaving 24 bases between the germline ends. Variable domain in full (rest from reference TRBV30 and TRBJ1-2): SQTIHQWPATLVQPVGSPLSLECTVEGTSNPNLYWYRQAAGRGLQLLFYSVGIGQISSEVPQNLSASRPQDRQFILSSKKLLLSDSGFYLCAGAELEGQGNYGYTFGSGTRLTVV.

Points on this clone: The conserved final phenylalanine or tryptophan is absent from the CDR3, which likely points to a read error. No DNA is shown, since the ends of the CDR3 on it are uncertain; the CDR3 is the one TCRdb lists. The chain has TRBV4-1 and TRBJ1-1. CDR1 and CDR2 from the germline V gene are MGHRA and YSYEKL. The CDR3 region is 14 residues in length, termini included. The CDR3 spells CASSQSYLSLVALT.

The chain employs TRBV29-1 and TRBJ1-6; 10 bases are shared with TRBD1. The germline V gene has CDR1 SQVTM and CDR2 ANQGSEA. The CDR3 is 14 residues long. The V gene end was trimmed by 7 bases and the J gene end by 8 bases; junction bases not matched to a gene: 8. CDR3 sequence: CSAPPGTGDSPLHF. The CDR3 DNA reads TGCAGCGCCCCGCCTGGGACAGGGGATTCACCCCTCCACTTT. Full variable domain (remainder filled in from reference TRBV29-1 and TRBJ1-6): SAVISQKPSRDICQRGTSLTIQCQVDSQVTMMFWYRQQPGQSLTLIATANQGSEATYESGFVIDKFPISRPNLTFSTLTVSNMSPEDSSIYLCSAPPGTGDSPLHFGNGTRLTVT.

The rearrangement joins TRBV7-2 to TRBJ2-5; TRBD2 is a possible D gene (6 bases). V was pared by 0 bases and J by 0 bases, with 20 bases between. The CDR3 consists of 19 residues. Germline V CDR1 and CDR2: SGHTA, FQGNSA. The DNA for the CDR3 is TGTGCCAGCAGCTTAGCGAACCGCGGGGCTCCGGCGTACCAAGAGACCCAGTACTTC. Translated, it gives CASSLANRGAPAYQETQYF.

The sample holds a few counts of this clone. The rearrangement uses TRBV6-5 and TRBJ1-2; the D gene is possibly TRBD1 (6 bases). This CDR3 region has 13 residues. V was cut by 8 bases and J by 3 bases, with 13 bases left in between. Germline CDR1 reads MNHEY; CDR2 reads SVGAGI. The CDR3 here is CASGPQGHYGYTF. In DNA, the CDR3 is TGTGCCAGCGGGCCACAGGGCCACTATGGCTACACCTTC.

The chain couples TRBV28 to TRBJ1-2; 7 positions agree with TRBD1. Trimming took 5 bases from V and 2 from J; bases not matched to a gene: 8. CDR1 and CDR2 from the germline V gene are MDHEN and SYDVKM. This CDR3 comprises 15 residues. The CDR3 bases are TGTGCCAGCAGTCAACCGACAGGGTCGAACTATGGCTACACCTTC. Translation: CASSQPTGSNYGYTF.

The rearrangement uses TRBV7-9 and TRBJ2-3; D unclear. CDR1 SEHNR and CDR2 FQNEAQ come from the germline V gene (reference sequence). Trimming cost V 5 bases and J 6 bases, with 12 bases left between them. CDR3 length equals 13 residues. Here the CDR3 reads CASSRGGPDTQYF. The CDR3 region has the DNA TGTGCCAGCAGCCGAGGTGGTCCCGATACGCAGTATTTT.

The V and J genes are TRBV29-1 and TRBJ1-2, with 8 positions matching TRBD1. The CDR3 consists of 12 residues. Germline V gives CDR1 SQVTM, CDR2 ANQGSEA. V lost 7 bases to trimming and J lost 8 bases; unmatched junction nucleotides: 9. For the CDR3, the DNA is TGCAGCGCAGAGGGCAGGGGGCCCGGCTACACCTTC. Amino acid sequence: CSAEGRGPGYTF.

The chain couples TRBV28 to TRBJ2-3; 11 nucleotides agree with TRBD1. The trim removed 6 bases at V and 4 bases at J, leaving 6 bases unmatched. The germline V gene has CDR1 MDHEN and CDR2 SYDVKM. This CDR3 has 15 amino acids. In nucleotides, the CDR3 is TGTGCCAGCAGCAAAGGACAGGGGGCAGCAGATACGCAGTATTTT. The encoded protein is CASSKGQGAADTQYF.

This clone was picked up a small number of times. The CDR3 is CASSPEPVNPNYGYTF. As DNA, the CDR3 is TGCGCCAGCAGCCCCGAACCGGTGAACCCTAACTATGGCTACACCTTC. The chain carries TRBV4-1 and TRBJ1-2, with no clear D. This CDR3 has 16 residues. Germline CDR1 reads MGHRA; CDR2 reads YSYEKL. V dropped 4 bases and J dropped 0 bases, with 15 bases sitting between them.

The rearrangement links TRBV7-9 to TRBJ1-1; D gene unclear. The germline V and J ends were trimmed by 1 base and 1 base, with 4 bases remaining between them. The germline V gene has CDR1 SEHNR and CDR2 FQNEAQ (reference sequence). The CDR3 runs 13 residues. CDR3 residues: CASSLVQNTEAFF. DNA of the CDR3: TGTGCCAGCAGCTTAGTACAGAACACTGAAGCTTTCTTT.

This clone has just a few counts. V and J are TRBV29-1 and TRBJ1-3; no clear D. The CDR3 consists of 13 residues. From germline, CDR1 is SQVTM and CDR2 ANQGSEA. Trimming pared 5 bases from V and 0 bases from J, leaving 8 bases between. The CDR3 DNA follows: TGCAGCGTTTACAGCAGCTCTGGAAACACCATATATTTT. It specifies CSVYSSSGNTIYF. Full variable domain (missing parts from reference TRBV29-1 and TRBJ1-3): SAVISQKPSRDICQRGTSLTIQCQVDSQVTMMFWYRQQPGQSLTLIATANQGSEATYESGFVIDKFPISRPNLTFSTLTVSNMSPEDSSIYLCSVYSSSGNTIYFGEGSWLTVV.

V is TRBV7-3 and J is TRBJ2-3; D not resolved. Trimming shortened V by 5 bases and J by 3 bases, and 15 bases separated the two germline ends. The CDR3 loop spans 15 amino acids. The germline V gene encodes CDR1 SGHTA and CDR2 FQGTGA. This chain's CDR3 is CASSPEPEATDTQYF. Written as DNA, the CDR3 is TGTGCCAGCAGCCCAGAACCCGAGGCAACAGATACGCAGTATTTT.

This chain links TRBV5-6 with TRBJ2-7; TRBD1 agrees at 7 bases. V dropped 0 bases and J dropped 4; count of bases not matched to a gene: 7. CDR1 and CDR2 from the germline V gene are SGHDT and YYEEEE. The CDR3 runs to 15 residues. The CDR3 here is CASSLEGAPGYEQYV. CDR3 coding DNA: TGTGCCAGCAGCTTGGAGGGGGCCCCTGGTTACGAGCAGTACGTC.

The chain carries TRBV11-2 and TRBJ2-1; 9 nucleotides agree with TRBD2. V shed 6 bases and J 3 bases; nucleotides not matched to a gene: 12. CDR3 size: 17 residues. Germline V gene data show CDR1 as SGHAT and CDR2 as FQNNGV. The CDR3 sequence is CASSPGKAGGHYNEQFF. The DNA of the CDR3 is TGTGCCAGCAGTCCCGGTAAGGCGGGAGGGCACTACAATGAGCAGTTCTTC. Together with reference TRBV11-2 and TRBJ2-1, the CDR3 gives the full variable domain: EAGVAQSPRYKIIEKRQSVAFWCNPISGHATLYWYQQILGQGPKLLIQFQNNGVVDDSQLPKDRFSAERLKGVDSTLKIQPAKLEDSAVYLCASSPGKAGGHYNEQFFGPGTRLTVL.

The chain employs TRBV4-1 and TRBJ2-1; 10 bases align to TRBD2. The V gene end was trimmed by 4 bases and the J gene end by 8 bases; junction bases not matched to a gene: 11. The CDR3 has 16 residues. In germline, CDR1 is MGHRA, CDR2 YSYEKL. The CDR3 sequence: CASSLSSGRGKYEQFF. The DNA of the CDR3 is TGCGCCAGCAGCCTCTCAAGCGGGAGGGGAAAGTATGAGCAGTTCTTC.

With respect to this clone: The conserved phenylalanine or tryptophan normally closing the CDR3 is absent here, so this likely arose from a read error. Because the CDR3's place on the DNA is in doubt, the DNA is left out and the CDR3 is given as listed by TCRdb. The chain carries TRBV7-9 and TRBJ2-3; the listed D gene, TRBD2, was not tested against the DNA. The CDR3 length equals 12 residues, ends included. Per germline, CDR1 SEHNR and CDR2 FQNEAQ (reference sequence). The CDR3 reads CASSSAGLAGVL.

The gene calls are TRBV2 and TRBJ2-1; D gene ambiguous. Between the trimmed V and J ends, which lost 8 bases and 8 bases, there was a span of 4 bases. The CDR3 contains 9 residues. Germline loops: CDR1 SNHLY, CDR2 FYNNEI. The DNA for the CDR3 is TGTGCCAGCGGGCATGAGCAGTTCTTC. Its protein is CASGHEQFF.

In regard to this clone: Additional DNA sequences in this sample encode the identical CDR3. This sequence joins TRBV9 and TRBJ2-1; D remains unclear. The CDR3 totals 15 residues. The V gene's germline CDR1 is SGDLS and CDR2 YYNGEE. Deletions cut 0 bases from V and 0 bases from J, with 7 bases between. The CDR3 sequence: CASSVEGASYNEQFF. The CDR3 DNA reads as TGTGCCAGCAGCGTAGAAGGTGCCTCCTACAATGAGCAGTTCTTC.

CDR3 DNA sequence: TGTGCCAGCAGTGACGGGGCCTACAATGAGCAGTTCTTC. Its protein product is CASSDGAYNEQFF. V usage is TRBV6-4 and J usage is TRBJ2-1; no clear D. Germline-derived CDR1 and CDR2 are MRHNA and SNTAGT. Trimming removed 2 bases from V and 2 bases from J, with 4 bases in between. The CDR3 spans 13 residues.

This clone has a single count. The genes are TRBV2 and TRBJ1-2; tentative D call: TRBD1 (5 bases). The V end lost 7 bases, the J end lost 3 bases, and 18 bases lay between the germline ends. CDR3 size: 15 residues. Germline V gene lookup returns CDR1 SNHLY and CDR2 FYNNEI. The CDR3 protein is CASKVGQGAYYGYTF. CDR3 DNA sequence: TGTGCCAGCAAGGTCGGGCAGGGCGCGTACTATGGCTACACCTTC.

The chain uses TRBV11-2 and TRBJ2-1; 12 positions agree with TRBD2. The J segment lost 6 bases and the V segment lost 1 base, leaving 4 bases of the junction unmatched. CDR3 size: 16 residues. Germline assignment: CDR1 SGHAT and CDR2 FQNNGV. The CDR3 loop reads CASSLVPSGRGNEQFF. CDR3 in DNA: TGTGCCAGCAGCTTAGTCCCTAGCGGGAGGGGCAATGAGCAGTTCTTC.

Only one count was recorded for this clone. J is TRBJ2-2 and V is TRBV7-9, with D perhaps matching TRBD1 or TRBD2 (5 bases each). Trimming removed 8 bases from V and 2 bases from J, with 18 bases in between. CDR3 size: 16 residues. Per germline, CDR1 SEHNR and CDR2 FQNEAQ (reference sequence). The CDR3 loop reads CASAQWTGPNTGELFF. CDR3 nucleotides: TGTGCCAGCGCCCAGTGGACGGGACCTAACACCGGGGAGCTGTTTTTT.

The chain combines TRBV7-9 with TRBJ1-1, with D perhaps matching TRBD1 (5 bases). The CDR3 runs 15 residues. Per the germline V gene, CDR1 is SEHNR and CDR2 is FQNEAQ (reference sequence). Deletions cut 5 bases from V and 2 bases from J, with 15 bases between. DNA for the CDR3: TGTGCCAGCAGCCCCCGGACAAACAGAAACACTGAAGCTTTCTTT. Amino acid sequence: CASSPRTNRNTEAFF.

The rearrangement links TRBV11-2 to TRBJ2-1, with TRBD2 matching 13 bases. Germline-derived CDR1 and CDR2 are SGHAT and FQNNGV. J lost 4 bases, V lost 4 bases, and 7 bases had no gene match. This CDR3 region has 17 residues. The CDR3 here is CASSSPGTSGVYNEQFF. The CDR3 nucleotides are TGTGCCAGCAGCTCACCCGGGACTAGCGGGGTTTACAATGAGCAGTTCTTC.

The chain uses TRBV4-2 and TRBJ2-3; D is undetermined. The V end was cut by 4 bases, the J end by 1 base, with 12 bases between. The germline V gene encodes CDR1 LGHNA and CDR2 YNFKEQ. This CDR3 has 15 amino acids. The chain's CDR3 is CASSLGIAGTDTQYF. Here the CDR3 DNA reads TGTGCCAGCAGCCTGGGGATCGCCGGCACAGATACGCAGTATTTT.

This sequence joins TRBV28 and TRBJ2-3, with 8 nucleotides matching TRBD2. This CDR3 comprises 15 residues. Trimming cost V 7 bases and J 2 bases; bases outside gene matches: 8. Germline assignment: CDR1 MDHEN and CDR2 SYDVKM. CDR3 coding DNA: TGTGCCAGCAACCCCCAAGCGGGAGACACAGATACGCAGTATTTT. Its protein is CASNPQAGDTDTQYF. Full variable domain (remainder filled in from reference TRBV28 and TRBJ2-3): DVKVTQSSRYLVKRTGEKVFLECVQDMDHENMFWYRQDPGLGLRLIYFSYDVKMKEKGDIPEGYSVSREKKERFSLILESASTNQTSMYLCASNPQAGDTDTQYFGPGTRLTVL.